Listed below are T cell receptor beta chains from one sample, sequenced in a study of CD8+CD57+ T cells in acquired aplastic anemia. TCRdb reanalysed the reads using MiXCR and keeps one entry per CDR3 protein. Of roughly 180,000 distinct CDR3 sequences listed, more than 60% are singletons. The sequenced sample consisted of sorted CD4+, CD8+, or CD8+CD57+ T cells (not recorded which) from PBMCs. Receptors were obtained from a human donor with aplastic anemia. The CDR3 runs from the conserved cysteine through the conserved F or W. The order of the fields is V gene, CDR3 protein.

V gene: TRBV7-6; CDR3 protein: CASSPPGGYEQYF
V gene: TRBV19; CDR3 protein: CASSLGTGDPPLHF
V gene: TRBV10-1; CDR3 protein: CASRRHWTGGRSNEKLFF
V gene: TRBV4-1; CDR3 protein: CASSQETLPRTDTQYF
V gene: TRBV20-1; CDR3 protein: CSATGQGGYGYTF
V gene: TRBV7-3; CDR3 protein: CASSLGGRGASDSPLHF
V gene: TRBV4-1; CDR3 protein: CASSQGLEISPYEQYF
V gene: TRBV19; CDR3 protein: CASSIAGTEAYEQYF
V gene: TRBV7-2; CDR3 protein: CASSLGQGANQPQHF
V gene: TRBV7-2; CDR3 protein: CASSFIGQGADQPQHF
V gene: TRBV5-1; CDR3 protein: CASSLGQGGRYEQYF
V gene: TRBV19; CDR3 protein: CASSIGEGAGQPQHF
V gene: TRBV19; CDR3 protein: CASSVQGDQGDTQYF
V gene: TRBV4-3; CDR3 protein: CASSQDDFWAGQYF
V gene: TRBV5-1; CDR3 protein: CASSVTGGSTGELFF
V gene: TRBV20-1; CDR3 protein: CSAKSTARETQYF
V gene: TRBV7-6; CDR3 protein: CASSLDGGATDTQYF
V gene: TRBV2; CDR3 protein: CASSEFEYEQYF
V gene: TRBV4-2; CDR3 protein: CASSQEVGGGNYGYTF
V gene: TRBV25-1; CDR3 protein: CASSEELGLAGGPYIGQYF
V gene: TRBV5-4; CDR3 protein: CASSLEGLGDTQYF
V gene: TRBV20-1; CDR3 protein: CSASSLVPGGDTQYF
V gene: TRBV2; CDR3 protein: CASRFAGVSGANVLTF
V gene: TRBV20-1; CDR3 protein: CSAKTGGTDTQYF